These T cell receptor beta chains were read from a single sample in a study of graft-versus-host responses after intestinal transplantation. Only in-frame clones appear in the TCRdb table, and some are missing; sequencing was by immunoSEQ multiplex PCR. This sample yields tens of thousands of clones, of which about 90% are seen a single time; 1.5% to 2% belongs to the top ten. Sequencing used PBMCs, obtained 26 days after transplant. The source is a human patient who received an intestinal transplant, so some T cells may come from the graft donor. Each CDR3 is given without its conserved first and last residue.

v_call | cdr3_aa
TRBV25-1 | ASSELQDRGHSPLH
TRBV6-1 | ASSETGNTGELF
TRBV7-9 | ASSSTQDRGFRDEQF
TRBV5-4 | ASSLAAGGRNEQF
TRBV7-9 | ASSPPRSGTGGEKLF
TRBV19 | ASSMGDRTYEQY
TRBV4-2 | ASSPRGTSDHNEQF
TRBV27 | ASKGGSYGYT
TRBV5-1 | ASSAELDNEQF
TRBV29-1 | SVGETSGGYNEQF
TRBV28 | ASSPSTGIPHSYEQY
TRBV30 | AWTRTFSGNTIY
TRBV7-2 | ASSLMADQPQH
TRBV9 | ASSVEAGGDTQY
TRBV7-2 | ASSSWPGGSYEQF
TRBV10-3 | ATLSGGRNEQF
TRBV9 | ASSVADGGSYNEQF
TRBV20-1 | SARETIGAF
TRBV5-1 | ASSSGQGNHSGNTIY
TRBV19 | ASSSSWDSRYQGNTEAF
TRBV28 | ASSLRAGEETQY
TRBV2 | ASSSGQGLEKLF
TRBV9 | ASSIPVEGQGYNEQF
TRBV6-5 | ASSYGTGQETQY
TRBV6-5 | ASTGLAGPADTQY
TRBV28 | ASRGDTSRAQY
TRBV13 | ASSSETGVGGLGGSGNEQF
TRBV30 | AWSERGRADEQF
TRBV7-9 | ASSPKGRMGNEKLF
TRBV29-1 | SVTVTDTQY
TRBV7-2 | ASSLDGVGGAGWETQY
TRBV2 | ASSGEAGVYNEQF
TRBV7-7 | ASSPNPLSGANVLT
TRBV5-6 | ASSPRLAGVWPYNEQF
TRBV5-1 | ASTGTRGDTQY
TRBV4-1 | ASSQPGQRYGYT
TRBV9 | ASTRFSGETGELF
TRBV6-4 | ASSRLAGGQETQY
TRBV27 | ASSLSSREDTEAF
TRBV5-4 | ASSFTDRAYEQY
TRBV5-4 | ASSPGTGAYEQY